This note documents a single T cell receptor (beta chain) sequence. Its antigen has not been determined. Qualities for individual bases were not recorded, and no much larger clone is one base off. In light of the paper, this sample's treatment or condition label describes: live attenuated yellow fever vaccine strain. Two biological replicates of bulk PBMCs were collected at each blood-draw timepoint. A standard Ficoll-Paque protocol was used to isolate PBMCs from peripheral blood. RNA was extracted with TriZol from bulk PBMCs, CD4 and CD8 fractions, and dextramer-positive and dextramer-negative fractions. The source of the sample is a study of T cells after yellow fever vaccination (dated 2019 in TCRdb). A note on the overall study: The SMART-Seq v4 Ultra Low Input RNA kit was used to prepare libraries from fractions with low cell numbers. To track T-cell clones before and after primary and booster YFV17D yellow fever vaccination, bulk TCR alpha and beta repertoires were sequenced longitudinally. Two healthy male donors, one aged 18 to 30 and one aged 30 to 39 years, were included in the cohort. Blood was drawn at multiple timepoints before and after primary and secondary immunization, with bulk PBMC replicates and cell subsets isolated.

The CDR3 runs 14 amino acids, cysteine and valine included. Here the CDR3 DNA is all that survives: 42 bases in frame from base 1. The junction shows trimming of 0 bases on V and 4 bases on J, plus 10 bases between the germline ends. CDR1 and CDR2, per the germline V gene, are KGHSH and LQKENI. General findings and caveats noted by the study authors: Because abundant contaminating clonotypes from the bulk population could be contained in FACS-sorted repertoires, computational filtering was required. A small fraction of clonotypes appeared in both the CD4 and CD8 compartments, likely as a result of convergent recombination. After the booster, most clones that had expanded after primary vaccination were detected again (roughly 95% of CD4 and around 88% of CD8), suggesting broad maintenance of memory. Because the study included only a couple of donors, the extent to which the findings can be generalized is limited. The secondary T-cell response was weaker than the primary response but faster, peaking on day 5 instead of day 15.

Sequencing was performed on an Illumina NovaSeq 6000. TCR cDNA was synthesized by 5'RACE template switching, through which a universal primer site and unique molecular identifiers were introduced. Priming of cDNA synthesis was performed from both the TCR alpha and TCR beta constant segments. Two PCR steps were used to amplify libraries, with sample barcodes and sequencing adapters being added in the second step. Sequencing of the libraries was done on either Illumina HiSeq 2500 (2x100 bp) or NovaSeq (2x150 bp). Under the source paper's analysis protocol: MIGEC handled demultiplexing of reads and collapsing into UMI consensus sequences, while MiXCR performed V(D)J alignment. Vaccine-responding clonotypes were identified with edgeR using replicate PBMC samples, with FDR below 0.01 and a log2 fold change above 5 up to day 15 being required. CD4 or CD8 identity was assigned to each bulk clonotype according to whether the clonotype was present at higher abundance in the sequenced CD4 repertoire or the sequenced CD8 repertoire. TCRdb took the public reads, trimmed them with fastp at Q25, ran MiXCR for clone calling and kept in-frame beta chains. For every CDR3 protein sequence, its rows merge into one entry that carries the most common genes and DNA. The V and J calls, along with clone size, are taken from TCRdb and not from the paper's own processing. For this sample there are about 300,000 distinct CDR3 sequences; under 5% appear just once. 24% of the sample belongs to the ten largest clones.

The source is a man aged 18-30 years who received the YFV17D yellow fever vaccine. The source was PBMCs, collected 5 days after the yellow fever booster vaccination. The chain links TRBV18 with TRBJ2-7; a weak D assignment points to TRBD1 (5 bases agree). The CDR3 protein is CASSPPGRPYEQYV. The nucleotide sequence reads TGTGCCAGCTCACCACCGGGGCGCCCTTACGAGCAGTACGTC.